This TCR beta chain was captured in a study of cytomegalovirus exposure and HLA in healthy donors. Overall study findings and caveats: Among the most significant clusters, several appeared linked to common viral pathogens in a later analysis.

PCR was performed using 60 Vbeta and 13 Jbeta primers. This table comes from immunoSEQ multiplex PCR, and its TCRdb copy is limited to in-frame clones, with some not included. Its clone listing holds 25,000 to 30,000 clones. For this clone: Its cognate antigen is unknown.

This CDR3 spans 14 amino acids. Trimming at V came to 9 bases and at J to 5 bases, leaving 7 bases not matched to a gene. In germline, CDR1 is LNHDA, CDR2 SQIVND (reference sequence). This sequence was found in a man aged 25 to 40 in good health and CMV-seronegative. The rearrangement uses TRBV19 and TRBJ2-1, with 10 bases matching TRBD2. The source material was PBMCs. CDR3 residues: CASSSGLANNEQFF. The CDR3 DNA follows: TGTGCCAGCAGCTCGGGACTAGCGAACAATGAGCAGTTCTTC.